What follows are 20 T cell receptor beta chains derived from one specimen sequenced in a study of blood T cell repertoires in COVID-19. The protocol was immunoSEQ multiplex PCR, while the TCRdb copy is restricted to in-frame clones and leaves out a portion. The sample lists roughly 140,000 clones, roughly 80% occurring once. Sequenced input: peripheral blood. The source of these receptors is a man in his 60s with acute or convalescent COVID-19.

CDR3 in DNA: TGTGCCAGTAGTACAGAACAGGGGGCGCATCTCAATCAGCCCCAGCATTTT. This gives the protein CASSTEQGAHLNQPQHF. V gene TRBV19 combines with J gene TRBJ1-5, with TRBD1 matching over 9 bases. CDR3 length equals 17 residues. Germline values: CDR1 LNHDA, CDR2 SQIVND (reference sequence). V lost 4 bases and J lost 3; bases outside the gene matches: 10.

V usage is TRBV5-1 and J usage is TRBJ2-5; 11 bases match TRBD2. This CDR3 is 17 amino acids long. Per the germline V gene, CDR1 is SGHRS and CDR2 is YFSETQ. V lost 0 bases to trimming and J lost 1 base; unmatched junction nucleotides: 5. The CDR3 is CASSLGGGLAAQETQYF. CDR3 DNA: TGCGCCAGCAGCTTGGGTGGGGGACTAGCGGCCCAAGAGACCCAGTACTTC.

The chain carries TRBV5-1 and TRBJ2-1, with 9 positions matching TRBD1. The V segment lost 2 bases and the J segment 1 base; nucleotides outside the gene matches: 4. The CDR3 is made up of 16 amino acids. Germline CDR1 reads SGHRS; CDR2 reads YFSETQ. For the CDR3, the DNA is TGCGCCAGCAGCTTTCTACAGGGGGCATCCTACAATGAGCAGTTCTTC. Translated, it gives CASSFLQGASYNEQFF.

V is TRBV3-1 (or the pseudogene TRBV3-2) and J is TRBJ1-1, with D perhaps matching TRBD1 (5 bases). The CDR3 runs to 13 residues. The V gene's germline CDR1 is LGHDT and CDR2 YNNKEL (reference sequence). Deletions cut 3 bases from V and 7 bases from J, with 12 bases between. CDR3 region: CASSHSRVVEAFF. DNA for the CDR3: TGTGCCAGCAGCCACTCCAGGGTAGTTGAAGCTTTCTTT.

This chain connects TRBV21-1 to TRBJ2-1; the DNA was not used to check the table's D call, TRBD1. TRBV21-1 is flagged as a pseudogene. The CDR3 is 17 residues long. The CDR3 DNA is TGTGCCAGCAGCAGGAGCAAACAGGGGACCCCGTACAATGAGCAGTTCTTC. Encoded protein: CASSRSKQGTPYNEQFF.

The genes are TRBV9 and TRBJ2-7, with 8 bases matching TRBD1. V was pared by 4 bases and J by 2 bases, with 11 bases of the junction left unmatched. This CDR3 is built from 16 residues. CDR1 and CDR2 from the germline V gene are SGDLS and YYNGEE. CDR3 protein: CASSISDRVGAYEQYF. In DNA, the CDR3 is TGTGCCAGCAGCATCTCGGACAGGGTTGGCGCCTACGAGCAGTACTTC.

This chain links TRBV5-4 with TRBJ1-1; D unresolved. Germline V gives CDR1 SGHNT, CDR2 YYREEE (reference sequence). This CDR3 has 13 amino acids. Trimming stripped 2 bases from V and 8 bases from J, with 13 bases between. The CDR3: CASSLPGGREAFF. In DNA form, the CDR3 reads TGTGCCAGCAGCTTACCCGGAGGCAGGGAAGCTTTCTTT.

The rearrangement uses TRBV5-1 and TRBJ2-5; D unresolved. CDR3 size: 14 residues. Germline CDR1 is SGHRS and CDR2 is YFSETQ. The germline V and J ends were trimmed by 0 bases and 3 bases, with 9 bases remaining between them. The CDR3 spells CASSLAALKETQYF. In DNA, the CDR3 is TGCGCCAGCAGCTTGGCCGCACTCAAAGAGACCCAGTACTTC.

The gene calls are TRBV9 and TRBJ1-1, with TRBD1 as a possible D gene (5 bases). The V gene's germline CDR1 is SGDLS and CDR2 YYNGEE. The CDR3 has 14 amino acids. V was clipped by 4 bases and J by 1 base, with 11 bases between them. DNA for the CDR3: TGTGCCAGCAGCCCCCGACAGTGGAACACTGAAGCTTTCTTT. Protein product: CASSPRQWNTEAFF.

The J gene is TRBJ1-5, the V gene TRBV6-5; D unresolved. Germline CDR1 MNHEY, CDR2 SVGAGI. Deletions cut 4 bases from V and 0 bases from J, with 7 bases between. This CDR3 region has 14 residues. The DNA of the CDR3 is TGTGCCAGCAGTTCCTTTAATAGCAATCAGCCCCAGCATTTT. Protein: CASSSFNSNQPQHF.

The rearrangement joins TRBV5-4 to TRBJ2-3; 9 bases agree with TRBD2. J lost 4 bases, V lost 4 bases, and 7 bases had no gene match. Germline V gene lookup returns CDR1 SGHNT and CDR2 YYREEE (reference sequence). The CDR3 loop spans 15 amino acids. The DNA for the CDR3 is TGTGCCAGCAGCCAGGCTAGCGGGAAGGCAGATACGCAGTATTTT. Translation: CASSQASGKADTQYF.

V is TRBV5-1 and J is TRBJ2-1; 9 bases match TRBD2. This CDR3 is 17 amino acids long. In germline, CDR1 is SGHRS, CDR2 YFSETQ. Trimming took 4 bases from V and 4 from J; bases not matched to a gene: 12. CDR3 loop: CASSPTPGGRAYNEQFF. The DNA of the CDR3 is TGCGCCAGCAGCCCCACCCCGGGCGGGAGGGCGTACAATGAGCAGTTCTTC.

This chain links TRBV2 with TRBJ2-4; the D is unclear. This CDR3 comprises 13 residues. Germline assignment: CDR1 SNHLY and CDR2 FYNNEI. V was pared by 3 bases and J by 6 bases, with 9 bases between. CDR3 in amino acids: CASSDTEPNIQYF. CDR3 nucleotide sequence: TGTGCCAGCAGTGACACCGAGCCAAACATTCAGTACTTC. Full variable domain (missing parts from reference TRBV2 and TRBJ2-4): EPEVTQTPSHQVTQMGQEVILRCVPISNHLYFYWYRQILGQKVEFLVSFYNNEISEKSEIFDDQFSVERPDGSNFTLKIRSTKLEDSAMYFCASSDTEPNIQYFGAGTRLSVL.

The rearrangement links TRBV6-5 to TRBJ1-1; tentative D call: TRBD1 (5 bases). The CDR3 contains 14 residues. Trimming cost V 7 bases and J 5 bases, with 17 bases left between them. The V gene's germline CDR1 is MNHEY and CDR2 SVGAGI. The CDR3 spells CASTPGGADTEAFF. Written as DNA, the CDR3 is TGTGCCAGCACCCCCGGAGGGGCAGATACTGAAGCTTTCTTT.

DNA of the CDR3: TGCGCCAGCAGTGACAGGGGGGTTTACAATGAGCAGTTCTTC. Protein product: CASSDRGVYNEQFF. The chain uses TRBV10-2 and TRBJ2-1, with D possibly matching TRBD1 (7 bases). This CDR3 contains 14 residues. Germline assignment: CDR1 WSHSY and CDR2 SAAADI. The V end lost 3 bases, the J end lost 4 bases, and 10 bases lay between the germline ends.

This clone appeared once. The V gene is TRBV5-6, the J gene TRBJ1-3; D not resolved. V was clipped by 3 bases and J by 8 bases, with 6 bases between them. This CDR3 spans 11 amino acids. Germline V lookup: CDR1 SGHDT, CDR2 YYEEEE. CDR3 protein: CASSSRDTIYF. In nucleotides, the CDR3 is TGTGCCAGCAGCTCGAGAGACACCATATATTTT.

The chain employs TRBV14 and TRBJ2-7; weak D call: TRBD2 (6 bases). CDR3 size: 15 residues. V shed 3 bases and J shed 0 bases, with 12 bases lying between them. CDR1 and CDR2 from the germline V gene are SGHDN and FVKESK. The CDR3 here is CASSQGLAPSYEQYF. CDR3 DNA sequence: TGTGCCAGCAGCCAGGGACTGGCACCCTCCTACGAGCAGTACTTC. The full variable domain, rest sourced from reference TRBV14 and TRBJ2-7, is EAGVTQFPSHSVIEKGQTVTLRCDPISGHDNLYWYRRVMGKEIKFLLHFVKESKQDESGMPNNRFLAERTGGTYSTLKVQPAELEDSGVYFCASSQGLAPSYEQYFGPGTRLTVT.

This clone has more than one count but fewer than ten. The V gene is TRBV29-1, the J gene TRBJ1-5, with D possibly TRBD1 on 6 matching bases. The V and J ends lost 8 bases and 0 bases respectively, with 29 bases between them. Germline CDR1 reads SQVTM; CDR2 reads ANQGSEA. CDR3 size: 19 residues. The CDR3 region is CSSAEGGRHFNLSNQPQHF. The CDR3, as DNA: TGCAGCTCAGCCGAGGGGGGGAGGCACTTTAACCTTAGCAATCAGCCCCAGCATTTT.

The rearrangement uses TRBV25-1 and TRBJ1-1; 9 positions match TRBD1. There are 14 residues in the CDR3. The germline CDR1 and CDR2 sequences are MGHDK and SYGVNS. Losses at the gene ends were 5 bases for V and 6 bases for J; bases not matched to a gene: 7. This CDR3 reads CASSTPGQGAEAFF. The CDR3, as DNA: TGTGCCAGCAGTACTCCGGGACAGGGTGCTGAAGCTTTCTTT.

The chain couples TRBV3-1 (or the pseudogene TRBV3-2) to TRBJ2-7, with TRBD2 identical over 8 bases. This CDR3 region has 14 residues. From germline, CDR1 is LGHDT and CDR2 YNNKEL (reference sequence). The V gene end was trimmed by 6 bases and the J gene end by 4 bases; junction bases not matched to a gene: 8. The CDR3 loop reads CASSLGGAAYEQYF. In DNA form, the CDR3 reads TGTGCCAGCAGTCTCGGGGGGGCGGCGTACGAGCAGTACTTC.